What follows are 5 T cell receptor beta chains derived from one specimen sequenced in a study of blood T cell repertoires in COVID-19. Clones were read by immunoSEQ multiplex PCR, and TCRdb kept only the in-frame ones, dropping some. The sample has 200,000 to 300,000 clones, approximately 92% seen once. Material for sequencing was peripheral blood. The source of these receptors is a person under 35 with COVID-19, enrolled during active disease.

This clone came up a few times. The CDR3 is CASRNSGTSYEQYF. Here the CDR3 DNA reads TGTGCCAGCAGGAATAGCGGGACCTCCTACGAGCAGTACTTC. The genes are TRBV6-5 and TRBJ2-7, with 8 bases lining up with TRBD2. This CDR3 contains 14 residues. The trim removed 6 bases at V and 0 bases at J, leaving 4 bases unmatched. Germline CDR1 and CDR2: MNHEY and SVGAGI.

This sequence joins TRBV20-1 and TRBJ2-7; 7 bases are shared with TRBD2. V lost 3 bases and J lost 2; bases outside the gene matches: 10. The germline V gene has CDR1 DFQATT and CDR2 SNEGSKA (reference sequence). This CDR3 has 15 residues. In nucleotides, the CDR3 is TGCAGTGCTAGTTTCGACCTAGCGGCCGCCTACGAGCAGTACTTC. As protein: CSASFDLAAAYEQYF.

The rearrangement uses TRBV27 and TRBJ2-1; TRBD2 matches 12 bases. V dropped 8 bases and J dropped 10; count of bases not matched to a gene: 9. CDR3 length equals 14 residues. The germline CDR1 and CDR2 sequences are MNHEY and SMNVEV (reference sequence). The CDR3 nucleotides are TGTGCCAGCGGTACTAGCGGGAGGCTCAGAGAGCAGTTCTTC. Amino acids: CASGTSGRLREQFF.

The chain combines TRBV28 with TRBJ1-5; D is uncertain. Per the germline V gene, CDR1 is MDHEN and CDR2 is SYDVKM. The CDR3 runs 15 residues. V was trimmed by 5 bases and J by 2 bases, leaving 13 bases between them. CDR3 sequence reads: CASSATNWGNQPQHF. DNA of the CDR3: TGTGCCAGCAGTGCGACAAATTGGGGCAATCAGCCCCAGCATTTT.

This rearrangement joins TRBV28 to TRBJ2-5; no definite D call. The CDR3 spans 14 residues. V gave up 2 bases and J gave up 1 base, with 8 bases separating them. CDR1 and CDR2 (germline): MDHEN, SYDVKM. The CDR3 region has the DNA TGTGCCAGCAGTTTAGAGCCAGGCCAAGAGACCCAGTACTTC. Residues: CASSLEPGQETQYF.